These 15 T cell receptor beta chains came from one sample sequenced in a study of shared clonotypes between healthy human individuals. Profiling relied on immunoSEQ multiplex PCR, and the TCRdb table lists in-frame clones only, not all of them. Of hundreds of thousands of clones in the sample, around 95% were seen once. Terminally differentiated effector memory CD45RA+ cells were excluded by CCR7 positive selection of CD45RO-negative cells. Sequences were obtained from naive CD8+ T cells sorted from blood. These receptor sequences come from a woman under 40 in good health.

V and J are TRBV9 and TRBJ1-3; D gene uncertain. The CDR3 extends over 15 amino acids. With 1 base removed from V and 1 base from J, the gap between germline ends came to 9 bases. Germline lookup yields CDR1 SGDLS and CDR2 YYNGEE. The CDR3: CASSVYGESGNTIYF. Here the CDR3 DNA reads TGTGCCAGCAGCGTATACGGAGAGTCTGGAAACACCATATATTTT.

To note about this clone: Additional DNA sequences in this sample encode the identical CDR3. The rearrangement links TRBV29-1 to TRBJ2-2; D remains ambiguous. This CDR3 is 13 amino acids long. Trimming took 4 bases from V and 1 from J, leaving 7 bases between them. The V gene's germline CDR1 is SQVTM and CDR2 ANQGSEA. The chain's CDR3 is CSVVAGNTGELFF. The CDR3 nucleotides are TGCAGCGTTGTAGCAGGGAACACCGGGGAGCTGTTTTTT.

This chain uses TRBV27 with TRBJ2-5, with 9 bases matching TRBD2. Germline CDR1 is MNHEY and CDR2 is SMNVEV (reference sequence). The J segment lost 0 bases and the V segment lost 5 bases, leaving 13 bases of the junction unmatched. There are 18 residues in the CDR3. DNA of the CDR3: TGTGCCAGCAGTCCAGGAGGCCTAGCGGGACCCTACCAAGAGACCCAGTACTTC. Protein: CASSPGGLAGPYQETQYF.

The chain links TRBV2 to TRBJ1-5; D is undetermined. Trimming removed 2 bases at V and 6 bases at J, with 14 bases between. The CDR3 sequence is 15 residues long. Germline-derived CDR1 and CDR2 are SNHLY and FYNNEI. The CDR3 DNA follows: TGTGCCAGCAGTGAAAGTATGTTGATGGGTCAGCCCCAGCATTTT. Encoded protein: CASSESMLMGQPQHF.

This chain uses TRBV9 with TRBJ2-7; 9 bases match TRBD2. This CDR3 is 16 amino acids long. Germline lookup yields CDR1 SGDLS and CDR2 YYNGEE. V lost 4 bases to trimming and J lost 0 bases; unmatched junction nucleotides: 8. CDR3 bases: TGTGCCAGCAGCCCGCCAACTAGCGGGTCCTCCTACGAGCAGTACTTC. It encodes CASSPPTSGSSYEQYF.

The rearrangement uses TRBV27 and TRBJ2-5; no firm D call. The DNA matches TRBJ2-7 better at its end, which makes the J call doubtful. The CDR3 is 14 amino acids. The germline CDR1 and CDR2 sequences are MNHEY and SMNVEV (reference sequence). CDR3 protein: CASSSQDRPYEQYF. The DNA for the CDR3 is TGTGCCAGCAGTTCACAAGATCGACCCTACGAGCAGTACTTC.

The V gene is TRBV27, the J gene TRBJ2-1; the match to TRBD2 covers 12 bases. Germline values: CDR1 MNHEY, CDR2 SMNVEV (reference sequence). V gave up 3 bases and J gave up 6 bases; unmatched junction bases: 3. This CDR3 region has 15 residues. CDR3 DNA: TGTGCCAGCAGTTTGAGACTAGCGGGAGTCAATGAGCAGTTCTTC. Protein: CASSLRLAGVNEQFF.

The chain carries TRBV6-5 and TRBJ1-1; D remains unclear. Germline loops: CDR1 MNHEY, CDR2 SVGAGI. The CDR3 loop spans 14 amino acids. Between the trimmed V and J ends, which lost 6 bases and 4 bases, there was a span of 15 bases. CDR3 sequence: CASRVREPGTEAFF. DNA of the CDR3: TGTGCCAGCAGGGTAAGGGAACCCGGCACTGAAGCTTTCTTT.

The genes are TRBV29-1 and TRBJ2-1; tentatively, D is TRBD2 (5 bases). The germline CDR1 and CDR2 sequences are SQVTM and ANQGSEA. Trimming left V 0 bases short and J 2 bases short, with 14 bases between. This CDR3 is 16 amino acids long. The CDR3 protein is CSVEDLGGSAYNEQFF. Written as DNA, the CDR3 is TGCAGCGTTGAAGATCTGGGTGGGAGCGCCTACAATGAGCAGTTCTTC.

This clone came up once. The chain is built from TRBV11-3 and TRBJ2-1; perhaps D is TRBD1 or TRBD2 (6 bases each). The CDR3 has 16 amino acids. CDR1 and CDR2 (germline): SGHNT, YENEEA. Trimming took off 3 bases at V and 0 bases at J, with 12 bases between the two ends. DNA for the CDR3: TGTGCCAGCAGCTTCTGGGGGGCTAGCTCCTACAATGAGCAGTTCTTC. Translation: CASSFWGASSYNEQFF.

In regard to this clone: Other nucleotide sequences in the sample specify the same CDR3. The rearrangement uses TRBV7-9 and TRBJ2-7; D gene unclear. V gave up 3 bases and J gave up 2 bases, with 8 bases separating them. The CDR3 sequence is 13 residues long. Germline V gives CDR1 SEHNR, CDR2 FQNEAQ (reference sequence). Written as DNA, the CDR3 is TGTGCCAGCAGCTTGGATGGGACCTACGAGCAGTACTTC. This sequence encodes CASSLDGTYEQYF. Variable domain in full (rest from reference TRBV7-9 and TRBJ2-7): DTGVSQNPRHKITKRGQNVTFRCDPISEHNRLYWYRQTLGQGPEFLTYFQNEAQLEKSRLLSDRFSAERPKGSFSTLEIQRTEQGDSAMYLCASSLDGTYEQYFGPGTRLTVT.

The V call is TRBV27, the J call TRBJ2-7, with D possibly being TRBD1 or TRBD2 (5 bases each). Germline V CDR1 and CDR2: MNHEY, SMNVEV (reference sequence). V lost 4 bases, J lost 2 bases, and 9 bases lay in between. The CDR3 sequence is 13 residues long. The CDR3 protein is CASSSGSTYEQYF. The CDR3 DNA follows: TGTGCCAGCAGTTCAGGGAGTACCTACGAGCAGTACTTC.

The chain joins TRBV2 to TRBJ1-4; D is uncertain. V was trimmed by 7 bases and J by 5 bases, leaving 14 bases between them. CDR1 and CDR2 from the germline V gene are SNHLY and FYNNEI. There are 14 residues in the CDR3. The CDR3 loop is CASIRPVENEKLFF. CDR3 DNA sequence: TGTGCCAGCATCCGTCCGGTAGAAAATGAAAAACTGTTTTTT.

A remark on this clone: The sample carries other DNA sequences with the same CDR3. J is TRBJ2-7 and V is TRBV28, with D tentatively TRBD2 (6 bases). This CDR3 has 14 amino acids. The V and J ends lost 2 bases and 4 bases respectively, with 12 bases between them. Germline CDR1 MDHEN, CDR2 SYDVKM. DNA of the CDR3: TGTGCCAGCAGTTTAGGGGGGAGTAGGTACGAGCAGTACTTC. Protein sequence: CASSLGGSRYEQYF.

The gene calls are TRBV27 and TRBJ1-5; D unresolved. Trimming shortened V by 5 bases and J by 2 bases, and 22 bases separated the two germline ends. From germline, CDR1 is MNHEY and CDR2 SMNVEV (reference sequence). The CDR3 is made up of 18 amino acids. This CDR3 reads CASSPMAGGGYGNQPQHF. The CDR3 DNA reads TGTGCCAGCAGTCCAATGGCGGGTGGAGGGTACGGCAATCAGCCCCAGCATTTT.